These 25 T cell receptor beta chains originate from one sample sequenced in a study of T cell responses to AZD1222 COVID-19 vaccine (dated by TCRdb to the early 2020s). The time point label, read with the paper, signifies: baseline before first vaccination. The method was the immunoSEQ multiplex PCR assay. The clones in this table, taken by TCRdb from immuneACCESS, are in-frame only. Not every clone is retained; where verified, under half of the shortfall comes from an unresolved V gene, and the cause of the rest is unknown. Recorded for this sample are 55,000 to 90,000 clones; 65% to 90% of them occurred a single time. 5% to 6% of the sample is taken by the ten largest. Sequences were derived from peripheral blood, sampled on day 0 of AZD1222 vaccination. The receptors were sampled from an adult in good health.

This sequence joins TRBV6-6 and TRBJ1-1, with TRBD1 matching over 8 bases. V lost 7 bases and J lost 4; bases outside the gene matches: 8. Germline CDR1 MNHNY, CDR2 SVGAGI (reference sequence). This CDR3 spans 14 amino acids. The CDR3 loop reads CASTPGGASTEAFF. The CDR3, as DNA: TGTGCCAGCACCCCAGGGGGCGCTTCCACTGAAGCTTTCTTT.

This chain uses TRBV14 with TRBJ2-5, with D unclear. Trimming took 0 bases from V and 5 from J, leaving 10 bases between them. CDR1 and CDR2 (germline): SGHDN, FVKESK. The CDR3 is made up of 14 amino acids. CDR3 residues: CASSQERGRETQYF. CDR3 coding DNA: TGTGCCAGCAGCCAAGAACGTGGGCGGGAGACCCAGTACTTC.

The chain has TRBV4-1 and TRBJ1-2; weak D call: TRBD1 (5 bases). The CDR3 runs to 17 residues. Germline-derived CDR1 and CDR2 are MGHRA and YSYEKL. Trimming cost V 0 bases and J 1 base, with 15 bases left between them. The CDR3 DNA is TGCGCCAGCAGCCAAGAGCCAGCCGGGACGAGTAACTATGGCTACACCTTC. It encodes CASSQEPAGTSNYGYTF.

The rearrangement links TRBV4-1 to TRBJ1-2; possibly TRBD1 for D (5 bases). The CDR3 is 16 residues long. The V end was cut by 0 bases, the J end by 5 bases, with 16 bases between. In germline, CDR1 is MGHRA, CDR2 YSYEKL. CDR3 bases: TGCGCCAGCAGCCAAGACGAGACAGCGGGCCTTTATGGCTACACCTTC. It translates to CASSQDETAGLYGYTF.

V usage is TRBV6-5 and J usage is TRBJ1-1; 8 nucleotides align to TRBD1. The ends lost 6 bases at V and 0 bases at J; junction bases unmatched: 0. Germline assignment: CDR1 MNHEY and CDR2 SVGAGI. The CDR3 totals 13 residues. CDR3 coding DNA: TGTGCCAGCAGGGGACAGGTGAACACTGAAGCTTTCTTT. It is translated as CASRGQVNTEAFF.

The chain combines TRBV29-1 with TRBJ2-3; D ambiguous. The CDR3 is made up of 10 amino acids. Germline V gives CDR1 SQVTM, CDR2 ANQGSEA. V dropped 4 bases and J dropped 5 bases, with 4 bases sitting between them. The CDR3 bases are TGCAGCGTTGCTAGAGATACGCAGTATTTT. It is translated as CSVARDTQYF.

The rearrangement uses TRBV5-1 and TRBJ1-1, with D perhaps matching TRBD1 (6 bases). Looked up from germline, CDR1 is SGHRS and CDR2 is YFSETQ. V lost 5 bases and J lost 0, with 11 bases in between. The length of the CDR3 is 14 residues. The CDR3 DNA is TGCGCCAGCAGATTAGGGGGGGTGAACACTGAAGCTTTCTTT. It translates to CASRLGGVNTEAFF.

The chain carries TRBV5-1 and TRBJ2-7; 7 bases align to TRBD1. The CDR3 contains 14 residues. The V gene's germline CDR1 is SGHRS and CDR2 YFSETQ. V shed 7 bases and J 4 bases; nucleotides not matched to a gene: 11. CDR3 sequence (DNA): TGCGCCAGCGAAGAAACAGGGGCAGGTTACGAGCAGTACTTC. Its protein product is CASEETGAGYEQYF.

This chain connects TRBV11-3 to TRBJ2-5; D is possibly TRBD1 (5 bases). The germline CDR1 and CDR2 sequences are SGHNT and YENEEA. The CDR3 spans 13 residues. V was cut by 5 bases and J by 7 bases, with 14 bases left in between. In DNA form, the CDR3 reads TGTGCCAGCAGCCGCGAGGACATGGGGACCCAGTACTTC. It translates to CASSREDMGTQYF.

CDR3 nucleotides: TGTGCCTGGAGTTCAGGGAACACCGGGGAGCTGTTTTTT. Protein: CAWSSGNTGELFF. V gene TRBV30 combines with J gene TRBJ2-2; no clear D. Germline CDR1 GTSNPN, CDR2 SVGIG (reference sequence). The germline V and J ends were trimmed by 2 bases and 1 base, with 5 bases remaining between them. CDR3 length: 13 amino acids. Full variable domain (missing parts from reference TRBV30 and TRBJ2-2): SQTIHQWPATLVQPVGSPLSLECTVEGTSNPNLYWYRQAAGRGLQLLFYSVGIGQISSEVPQNLSASRPQDRQFILSSKKLLLSDSGFYLCAWSSGNTGELFFGEGSRLTVL.

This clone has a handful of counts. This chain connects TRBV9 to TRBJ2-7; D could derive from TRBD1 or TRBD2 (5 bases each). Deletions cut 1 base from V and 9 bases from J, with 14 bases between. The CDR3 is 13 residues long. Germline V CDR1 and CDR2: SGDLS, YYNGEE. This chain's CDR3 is CASSVRDGTGQYF. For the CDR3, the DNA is TGTGCCAGCAGCGTAAGGGACGGGACGGGGCAGTACTTC.

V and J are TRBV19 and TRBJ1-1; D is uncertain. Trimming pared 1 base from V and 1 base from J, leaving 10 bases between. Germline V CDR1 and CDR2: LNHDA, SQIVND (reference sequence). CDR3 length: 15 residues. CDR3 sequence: CASSIGWGENTEAFF. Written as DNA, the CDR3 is TGTGCCAGTAGTATAGGGTGGGGAGAGAACACTGAAGCTTTCTTT.

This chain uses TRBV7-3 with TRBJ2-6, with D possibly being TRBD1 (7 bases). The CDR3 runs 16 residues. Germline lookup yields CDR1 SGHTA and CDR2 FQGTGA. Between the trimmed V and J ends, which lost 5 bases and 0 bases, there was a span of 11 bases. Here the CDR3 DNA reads TGTGCCAGCAGCCAGGGGGGCCGCTCTGGGGCCAACGTCCTGACTTTC. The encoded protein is CASSQGGRSGANVLTF. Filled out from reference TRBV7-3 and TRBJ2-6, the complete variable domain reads GAGVSQTPSNKVTEKGKYVELRCDPISGHTALYWYRQSLGQGPEFLIYFQGTGAADDSGLPNDRFFAVRPEGSVSTLKIQRTERGDSAVYLCASSQGGRSGANVLTFGAGSRLTVL.

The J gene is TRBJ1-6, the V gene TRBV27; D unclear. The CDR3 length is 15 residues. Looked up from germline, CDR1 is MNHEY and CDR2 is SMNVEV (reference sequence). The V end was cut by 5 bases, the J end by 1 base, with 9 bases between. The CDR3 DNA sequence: TGTGCCAGCAGTCCCCCGGGGTCCTATAATTCACCCCTCCACTTT. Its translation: CASSPPGSYNSPLHF.

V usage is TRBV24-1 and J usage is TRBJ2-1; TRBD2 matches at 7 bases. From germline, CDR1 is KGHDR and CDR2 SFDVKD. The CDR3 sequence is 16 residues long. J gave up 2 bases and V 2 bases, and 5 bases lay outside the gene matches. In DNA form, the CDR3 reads TGTGCCACCAGTGATTCCACCGGGACTACCTACAATGAGCAGTTCTTC. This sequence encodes CATSDSTGTTYNEQFF.

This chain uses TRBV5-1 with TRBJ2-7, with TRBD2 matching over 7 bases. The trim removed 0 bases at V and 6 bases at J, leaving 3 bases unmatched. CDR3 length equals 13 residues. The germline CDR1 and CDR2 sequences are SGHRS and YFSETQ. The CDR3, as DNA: TGCGCCAGCAGCTTGGGGGGGGGAGGCGAGCAGTACTTC. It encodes CASSLGGGGEQYF.

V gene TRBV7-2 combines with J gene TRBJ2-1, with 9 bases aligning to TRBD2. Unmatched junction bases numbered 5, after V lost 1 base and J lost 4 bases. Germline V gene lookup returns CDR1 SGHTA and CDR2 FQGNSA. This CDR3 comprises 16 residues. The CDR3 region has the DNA TGTGCCAGCAGCTTAGGGGGGCTAGCGGGATACAATGAGCAGTTCTTC. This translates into CASSLGGLAGYNEQFF.

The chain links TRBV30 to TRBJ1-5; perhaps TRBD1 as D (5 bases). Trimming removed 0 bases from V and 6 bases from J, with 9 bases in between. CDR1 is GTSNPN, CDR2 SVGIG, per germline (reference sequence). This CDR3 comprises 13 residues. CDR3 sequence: CAWSVQGTQPQHF. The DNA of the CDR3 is TGTGCCTGGAGTGTGCAGGGAACTCAGCCCCAGCATTTT.

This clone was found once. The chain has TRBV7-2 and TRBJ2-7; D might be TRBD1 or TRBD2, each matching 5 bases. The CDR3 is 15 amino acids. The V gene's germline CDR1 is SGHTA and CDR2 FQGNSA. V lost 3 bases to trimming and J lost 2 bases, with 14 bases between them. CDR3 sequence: CASSLSRDGAYEQYF. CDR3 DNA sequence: TGTGCCAGCAGCTTGAGCCGGGACGGAGCCTACGAGCAGTACTTC.

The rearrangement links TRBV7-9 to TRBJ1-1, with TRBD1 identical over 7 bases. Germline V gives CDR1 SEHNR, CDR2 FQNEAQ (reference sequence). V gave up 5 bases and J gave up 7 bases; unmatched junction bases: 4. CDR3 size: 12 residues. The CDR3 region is CASSPDRFEAFF. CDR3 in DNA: TGTGCCAGCAGCCCGGACAGGTTTGAAGCTTTCTTT.

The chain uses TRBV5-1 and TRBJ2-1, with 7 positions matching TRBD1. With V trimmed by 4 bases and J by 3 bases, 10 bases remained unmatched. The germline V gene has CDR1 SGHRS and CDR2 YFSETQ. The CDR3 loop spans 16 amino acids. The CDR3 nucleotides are TGCGCCAGCAGCCCTGAACCGGGACAGTTCTACAATGAGCAGTTCTTC. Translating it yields CASSPEPGQFYNEQFF. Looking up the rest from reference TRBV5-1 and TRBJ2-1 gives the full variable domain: KAGVTQTPRYLIKTRGQQVTLSCSPISGHRSVSWYQQTPGQGLQFLFEYFSETQRNKGNFPGRFSGRQFSNSRSEMNVSTLELGDSALYLCASSPEPGQFYNEQFFGPGTRLTVL.

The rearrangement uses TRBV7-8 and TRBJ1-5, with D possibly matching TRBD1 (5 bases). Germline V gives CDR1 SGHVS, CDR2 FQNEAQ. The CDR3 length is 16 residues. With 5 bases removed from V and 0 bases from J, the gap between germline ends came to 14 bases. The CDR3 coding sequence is TGTGCCAGCAGCCCCCTGACAGAATATAGCAATCAGCCCCAGCATTTT. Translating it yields CASSPLTEYSNQPQHF.

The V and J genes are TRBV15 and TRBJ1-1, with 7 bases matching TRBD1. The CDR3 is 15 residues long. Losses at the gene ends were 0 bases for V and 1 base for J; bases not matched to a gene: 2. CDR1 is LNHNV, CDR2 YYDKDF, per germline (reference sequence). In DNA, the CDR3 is TGTGCCACCAGCAGAGAACAGGGGCAGAACACTGAAGCTTTCTTT. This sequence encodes CATSREQGQNTEAFF. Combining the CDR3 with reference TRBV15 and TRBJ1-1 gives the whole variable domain DAMVIQNPRYQVTQFGKPVTLSCSQTLNHNVMYWYQQKSSQAPKLLFHYYDKDFNNEADTPDNFQSRRPNTSFCFLDIRSPGLGDTAMYLCATSREQGQNTEAFFGQGTRLTVV.

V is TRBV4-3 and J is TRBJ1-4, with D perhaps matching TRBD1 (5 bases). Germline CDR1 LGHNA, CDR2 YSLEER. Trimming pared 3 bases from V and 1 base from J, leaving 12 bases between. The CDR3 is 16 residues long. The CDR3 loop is CASSQTWRGTNEKLFF. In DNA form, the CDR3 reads TGCGCCAGCAGCCAGACCTGGAGGGGAACTAATGAAAAACTGTTTTTT.

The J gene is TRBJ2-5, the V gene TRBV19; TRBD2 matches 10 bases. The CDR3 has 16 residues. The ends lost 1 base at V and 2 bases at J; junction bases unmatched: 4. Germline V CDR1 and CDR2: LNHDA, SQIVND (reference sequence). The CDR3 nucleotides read TGTGCCAGTAGTATAGCCCTAGCGGGGGCACAAGAGACCCAGTACTTC. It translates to CASSIALAGAQETQYF. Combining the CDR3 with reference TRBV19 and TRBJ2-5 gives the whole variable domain DGGITQSPKYLFRKEGQNVTLSCEQNLNHDAMYWYRQDPGQGLRLIYYSQIVNDFQKGDIAEGYSVSREKKESFPLTVTSAQKNPTAFYLCASSIALAGAQETQYFGPGTRLLVL.